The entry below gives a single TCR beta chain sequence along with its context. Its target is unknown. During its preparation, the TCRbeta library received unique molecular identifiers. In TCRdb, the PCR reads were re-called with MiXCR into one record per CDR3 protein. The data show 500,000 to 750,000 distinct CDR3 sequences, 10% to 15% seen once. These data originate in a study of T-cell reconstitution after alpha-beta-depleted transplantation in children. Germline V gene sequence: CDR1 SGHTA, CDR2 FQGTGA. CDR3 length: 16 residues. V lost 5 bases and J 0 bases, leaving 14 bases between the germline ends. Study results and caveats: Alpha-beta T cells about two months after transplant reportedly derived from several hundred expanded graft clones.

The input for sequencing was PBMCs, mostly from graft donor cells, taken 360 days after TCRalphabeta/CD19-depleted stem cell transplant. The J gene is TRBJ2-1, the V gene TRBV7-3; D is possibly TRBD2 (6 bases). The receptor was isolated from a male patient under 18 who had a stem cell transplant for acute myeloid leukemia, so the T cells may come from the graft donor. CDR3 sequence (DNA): TGTGCCAGCAGCCTGTTAGCGGTCAGCTCCTACAATGAGCAGTTCTTC. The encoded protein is CASSLLAVSSYNEQFF.